This T cell receptor beta chain was observed in a study of blood T cell repertoires in COVID-19. Study-wide background: Whether acute or convalescent, the COVID-19 samples came from the United States, Italy and Spain.

Losses at the gene ends were 3 bases for V and 5 bases for J; bases not matched to a gene: 7. Germline values: CDR1 DFQATT, CDR2 SNEGSKA (reference sequence). This CDR3 has 14 amino acids. Self-reported history from a screening survey and questionnaire set each donor's cohort. The method was immunoSEQ multiplex PCR; TCRdb's version includes in-frame clones alone and lacks a portion of them. The sample has 150,000 to 200,000 clones, approximately 90% seen once; the top ten hold 0.77%. The receptor was derived from a woman younger than 35 who had recovered from COVID-19. V usage is TRBV20-1 and J usage is TRBJ1-1; 9 bases line up with TRBD1. Sequencing was performed on PBMCs or T cells enriched from blood (not recorded which). For the CDR3, the DNA is TGCAGTGCTAGTCCCCGGACAGGGGCTACTGAAGCTTTCTTT. Translation: CSASPRTGATEAFF.